This T cell receptor (beta chain) was observed in a study of blood T cell repertoires in COVID-19. In the study overall: Samples taken during acute and convalescent COVID-19 were collected in the United States, Italy and Spain. In each case, the material was cDNA or gDNA derived from T cells, B-cell-depleted T cells, or PBMCs.

Per the study methods: Estimation of nucleated cell counts was performed using reference gene primer amplification. Profiled with immunoSEQ multiplex PCR; TCRdb holds only in-frame clones, not every one. For V, J and clone size, that table is used; D and trimming come from the DNA. The sample has about 150,000 clones, 84% seen once. The CDR3 totals 15 residues. The germline gives CDR1 MNHEY, CDR2 SMNVEV (reference sequence). Comments on this clone: The germline gene is not matched at one end of the junction; a read error may be the cause.

The sequence was collected from a man under 40 with COVID-19, enrolled during active disease. Sequencing was carried out using peripheral blood. The chain links TRBV27 to TRBJ2-2; TRBD2 matches at 10 bases. In DNA form, the CDR3 reads TGTGCCAGCACTTTAGCGGGAGGAGCCGCCGGGGAGCTGTTTTTT. Translation: CASTLAGGAAGELFF.